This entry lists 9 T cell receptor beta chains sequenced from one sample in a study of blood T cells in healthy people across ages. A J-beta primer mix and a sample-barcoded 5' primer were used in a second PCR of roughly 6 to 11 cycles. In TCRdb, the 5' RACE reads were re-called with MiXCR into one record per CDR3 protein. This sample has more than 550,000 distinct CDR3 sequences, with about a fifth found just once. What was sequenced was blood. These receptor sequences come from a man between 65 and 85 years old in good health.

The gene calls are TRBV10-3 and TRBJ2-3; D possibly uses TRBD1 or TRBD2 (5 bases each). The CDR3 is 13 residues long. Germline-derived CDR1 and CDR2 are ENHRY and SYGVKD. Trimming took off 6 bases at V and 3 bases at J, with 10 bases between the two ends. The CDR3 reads CAIRIEGTDTQYF. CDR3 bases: TGTGCCATCAGGATTGAGGGGACAGATACGCAGTATTTT.

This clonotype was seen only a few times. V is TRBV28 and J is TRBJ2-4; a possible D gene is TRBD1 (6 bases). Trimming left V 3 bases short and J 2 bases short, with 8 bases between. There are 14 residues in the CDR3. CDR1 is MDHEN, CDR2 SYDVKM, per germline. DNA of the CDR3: TGTGCCAGCAGTTTTTGGGGGCCCAAAAACATTCAGTACTTC. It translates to CASSFWGPKNIQYF.

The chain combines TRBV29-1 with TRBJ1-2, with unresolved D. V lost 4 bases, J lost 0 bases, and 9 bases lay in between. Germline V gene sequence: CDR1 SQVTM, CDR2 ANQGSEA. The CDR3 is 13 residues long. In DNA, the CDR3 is TGCAGCGTTGTGGGGATCTCTAACTATGGCTACACCTTC. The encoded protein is CSVVGISNYGYTF.

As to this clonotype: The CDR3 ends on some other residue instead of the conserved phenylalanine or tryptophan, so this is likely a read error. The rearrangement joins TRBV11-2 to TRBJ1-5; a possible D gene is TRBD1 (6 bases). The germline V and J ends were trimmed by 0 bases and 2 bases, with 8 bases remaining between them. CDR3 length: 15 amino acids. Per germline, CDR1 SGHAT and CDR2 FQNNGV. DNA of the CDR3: TGTGCCAGCAGCTTAGACAGGGGTGGCAATCAGCCCCAGCATCTT. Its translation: CASSLDRGGNQPQHL.

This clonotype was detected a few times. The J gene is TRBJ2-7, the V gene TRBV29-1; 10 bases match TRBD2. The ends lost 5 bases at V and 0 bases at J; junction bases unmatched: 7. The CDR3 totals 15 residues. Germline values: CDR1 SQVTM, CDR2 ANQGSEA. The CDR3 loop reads CSVRRASGSSYEQYF. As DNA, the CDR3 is TGCAGCGTTCGGAGGGCTAGCGGGAGCTCCTACGAGCAGTACTTC.

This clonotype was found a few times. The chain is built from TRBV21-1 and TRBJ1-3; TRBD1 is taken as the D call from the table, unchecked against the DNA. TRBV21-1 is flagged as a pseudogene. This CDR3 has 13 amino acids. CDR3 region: CASNRDRLNTIYF. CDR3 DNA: TGTGCCAGTAACCGGGACAGGTTAAACACCATATATTTT.

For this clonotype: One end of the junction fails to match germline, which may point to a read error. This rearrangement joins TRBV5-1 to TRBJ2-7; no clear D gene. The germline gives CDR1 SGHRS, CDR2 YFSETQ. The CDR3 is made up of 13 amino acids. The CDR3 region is CASRGQSSYEQYF. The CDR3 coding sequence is TGTGCCAGTCGAGGTCAGAGCTCCTACGAGCAGTACTTC.

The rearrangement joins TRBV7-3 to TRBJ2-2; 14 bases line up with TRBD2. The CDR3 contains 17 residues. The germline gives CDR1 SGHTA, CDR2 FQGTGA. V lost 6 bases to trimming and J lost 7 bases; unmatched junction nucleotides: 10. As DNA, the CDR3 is TGTGCCAGCAGTCTGACTAGCGGGAGGGCGGAAATCGGGGAGCTGTTTTTT. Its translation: CASSLTSGRAEIGELFF.

The CDR3 loop is CASTEATEGVQYF. The DNA of the CDR3 is TGTGCCAGCACCGAGGCGACAGAGGGGGTTCAGTACTTC. The rearrangement uses TRBV6-6 and TRBJ2-4; a possible D gene is TRBD1 (6 bases). CDR1 MNHNY and CDR2 SVGAGI come from the germline V gene (reference sequence). Trimming pared 7 bases from V and 11 bases from J, leaving 18 bases between. This CDR3 spans 13 amino acids.